Below are 3 T cell receptor beta chains sequenced from a single sample in a study of vaccination and CD4 T cells after COVID-19. Their antigen targets remain unknown. Sequenced with the Oncomine TCR Beta short-read assay was DNA taken from cultured CD4+ T cells. TCRdb passed the PCR reads through MiXCR, listing each CDR3 protein once. This table has about 11,000 distinct CDR3 sequences, 69% appearing once. The sample's treatment: roughly 11-day PBMC culture with coronavirus spike peptide pools or control peptides (ViraFEST assay). The material sequenced was CD4+ T cells from blood, cultured in vitro. Receptors originate from a human donor who had recovered from COVID-19.

The genes are TRBV12-3 or TRBV12-4 and TRBJ1-5, with D hard to call. With 3 bases removed from V and 9 bases from J, the gap between germline ends came to 15 bases. The CDR3 contains 14 residues. The CDR3 region is CASSFGNVARPQHF. The CDR3 DNA reads as TGTGCCAGCAGTTTCGGTAACGTGGCCCGGCCCCAGCATTTT.

This clonotype is medium-sized in the sample. V usage is TRBV6-5 and J usage is TRBJ2-2; D is uncertain. Germline V gene lookup returns CDR1 MNHEY and CDR2 SVGAGI. This CDR3 is 15 amino acids long. Trimming removed 3 bases from V and 4 bases from J, with 12 bases in between. The CDR3 coding sequence is TGTGCCAGCAGTTATAAGTTGGCTCGCACCGGGGAGCTGTTTTTT. Translating gives CASSYKLARTGELFF.

J is TRBJ1-3 and V is TRBV6-1; TRBD1 might be the D (6 bases). Trimming cost V 6 bases and J 0 bases, with 18 bases left between them. The CDR3 runs 17 residues. Per germline, CDR1 MNHNS and CDR2 SASEGT. CDR3: CASRGGSLPSSGNTIYF. The CDR3 DNA is TGTGCCAGCAGAGGGGGGTCTCTCCCAAGCTCTGGAAACACCATATATTTT.